This passage covers 30 T cell receptor beta chains from one sample sequenced in a study of OX40 agonist ivuxolimab in advanced cancers. Using immunoSEQ multiplex PCR, the repertoire was profiled, and TCRdb retains in-frame clones only, with some absent. The sample includes around 60,000 clones, roughly nine tenths of them seen just once. Source: CD4+ or CD8+ T cells sorted from blood, taken in a trial of the OX40 agonist ivuxolimab. These receptors all come from an adult with an advanced solid tumor such as melanoma, head and neck, liver or kidney cancer.

The V and J genes are TRBV21-1 and TRBJ2-7. TRBV21-1 is noted as a pseudogene. CDR3 size: 17 residues. The CDR3 sequence is CASSKGDSRVRCYEQYF. CDR3 in DNA: TGTGCCAGCAGCAAGGGGGATAGCAGGGTGAGGTGCTACGAGCAGTACTTC.

V usage is TRBV10-3 and J usage is TRBJ2-3; tentative D call: TRBD2 (6 bases). Per the germline V gene, CDR1 is ENHRY and CDR2 is SYGVKD. Trimming pared 4 bases from V and 0 bases from J, leaving 8 bases between. The length of the CDR3 is 14 residues. The CDR3 sequence: CAISGAGSTDTQYF. For the CDR3, the DNA is TGTGCCATCAGTGGGGCGGGGAGCACAGATACGCAGTATTTT.

The chain uses TRBV4-3 and TRBJ2-7, with 7 bases aligning to TRBD1. Germline CDR1 LGHNA, CDR2 YSLEER. J gave up 2 bases and V 5 bases, and 6 bases lay outside the gene matches. The CDR3 length is 14 residues. CDR3 DNA: TGCGCCAGCAGCTCCCGGACAGGAGCCTACGAGCAGTACTTC. It is translated as CASSSRTGAYEQYF.

The chain links TRBV27 to TRBJ2-7, with D hard to call. Germline lookup yields CDR1 MNHEY and CDR2 SMNVEV (reference sequence). There are 13 residues in the CDR3. Trimming removed 6 bases from V and 4 bases from J, with 13 bases in between. The CDR3: CASRPRVGYEQYF. CDR3 bases: TGTGCCAGCAGGCCACGGGTTGGGTACGAGCAGTACTTC.

This chain uses TRBV7-2 with TRBJ2-3; D is undetermined. V was trimmed by 1 base and J by 0 bases, leaving 2 bases between them. The germline V gene encodes CDR1 SGHTA and CDR2 FQGNSA. The CDR3 is made up of 13 amino acids. CDR3 DNA sequence: TGTGCCAGCAGCTTAGTAAGCACAGATACGCAGTATTTT. This translates into CASSLVSTDTQYF.

Only one count was recorded for this clone. This rearrangement joins TRBV11-2 to TRBJ2-7, with 10 positions matching TRBD2. V was pared by 0 bases and J by 3 bases, with 2 bases of the junction left unmatched. CDR1 and CDR2 (germline): SGHAT, FQNNGV. The CDR3 is 15 amino acids. CDR3 DNA sequence: TGTGCCAGCAGCTTAGAAGGACTAGCGGACTACGAGCAGTACTTC. It specifies CASSLEGLADYEQYF.

The V gene is TRBV7-2, the J gene TRBJ1-4, with D possibly being TRBD1 (5 bases). V was pared by 1 base and J by 5 bases, with 11 bases between. This CDR3 comprises 15 residues. CDR1 and CDR2 from the germline V gene are SGHTA and FQGNSA. This chain's CDR3 is CASSLVAGLNEKLFF. The CDR3 DNA reads as TGTGCCAGCAGCTTAGTGGCGGGGCTAAATGAAAAACTGTTTTTT.

The chain employs TRBV2 and TRBJ2-3; TRBD2 agrees at 9 bases. Germline loops: CDR1 SNHLY, CDR2 FYNNEI. The length of the CDR3 is 14 residues. With V trimmed by 6 bases and J by 4 bases, 5 bases remained unmatched. The CDR3 nucleotides are TGTGCCAGCAGAACTCGACTAGCGGCAGATACGCAGTATTTT. Its translation is CASRTRLAADTQYF. Using reference TRBV2 and TRBJ2-3 for the parts outside the CDR3, the full variable domain is EPEVTQTPSHQVTQMGQEVILRCVPISNHLYFYWYRQILGQKVEFLVSFYNNEISEKSEIFDDQFSVERPDGSNFTLKIRSTKLEDSAMYFCASRTRLAADTQYFGPGTRLTVL.

This rearrangement joins TRBV2 to TRBJ2-5, with D possibly being TRBD1 (6 bases). V lost 6 bases and J 12 bases, leaving 14 bases between the germline ends. Germline V lookup: CDR1 SNHLY, CDR2 FYNNEI. The CDR3 contains 11 residues. The CDR3 region is CASSLRDKKYF. The CDR3 DNA reads TGTGCCAGCAGCTTGAGGGACAAGAAGTACTTC. The whole variable domain, remainder taken from reference TRBV2 and TRBJ2-5, is EPEVTQTPSHQVTQMGQEVILRCVPISNHLYFYWYRQILGQKVEFLVSFYNNEISEKSEIFDDQFSVERPDGSNFTLKIRSTKLEDSAMYFCASSLRDKKYFGPGTRLLVL.

The chain couples TRBV19 to TRBJ1-2; 9 bases map to TRBD1. J was trimmed by 2 bases and V by 3 bases; bases with no gene match: 4. The CDR3 consists of 15 residues. The germline V gene has CDR1 LNHDA and CDR2 SQIVND (reference sequence). CDR3 sequence (DNA): TGTGCCAGTAGTATCGGACAGGGGATGAACTATGGCTACACCTTC. This gives the protein CASSIGQGMNYGYTF.

The CDR3 here is CASSPGRRSGNTIYF. CDR3 in DNA: TGTGCCAGCAGTCCGGGACGGCGCTCTGGAAACACCATATATTTT. The chain recombines TRBV6-6 with TRBJ1-3; D is perhaps TRBD1 (5 bases). The V gene's germline CDR1 is MNHNY and CDR2 SVGAGI (reference sequence). The V end lost 5 bases, the J end lost 0 bases, and 11 bases lay between the germline ends. CDR3 length: 15 residues.

On this clone: The junction and the germline gene differ at one end; a read error may be behind it. V gene TRBV4-1 combines with J gene TRBJ2-7, with 7 bases that match TRBD2. The CDR3 contains 15 residues. CDR1 is MGHRA and CDR2 is YSYEKL in the germline V gene. The CDR3 DNA follows: TGCGCCAGCAGTCAAGCGGCTAGCGGAGCCTACGAGCAGTACTTC. The encoded protein is CASSQAASGAYEQYF.

This chain links TRBV20-1 with TRBJ2-7, with D hard to call. The CDR3 is made up of 11 amino acids. Trimming cost V 6 bases and J 5 bases, with 11 bases left between them. Germline V CDR1 and CDR2: DFQATT, SNEGSKA (reference sequence). CDR3 DNA sequence: TGCAGTGCCCGGCTGGTGCACGAGCAGTACTTC. As protein: CSARLVHEQYF.

This sequence joins TRBV27 and TRBJ1-2; D not resolved. The V gene lost 7 bases and the J gene lost 6 bases, with 15 bases spanning the gap. This CDR3 has 13 amino acids. CDR1 is MNHEY and CDR2 is SMNVEV in the germline V gene (reference sequence). The DNA for the CDR3 is TGTGCCAGCATTACCCCCCAGGACGATGGCTACACCTTC. Its translation: CASITPQDDGYTF.

This clone was detected a few times. The chain employs TRBV11-2 and TRBJ1-1; D not certain. The CDR3 contains 10 residues. With 1 base removed from V and 7 bases from J, the gap between germline ends came to 1 base. Germline loops: CDR1 SGHAT, CDR2 FQNNGV. This CDR3 reads CASSLVEAFF. CDR3 bases: TGTGCCAGCAGCTTAGTTGAAGCTTTCTTT.

The J gene is TRBJ1-6, the V gene TRBV7-9, with 10 bases matching TRBD1. The J segment lost 0 bases and the V segment lost 5 bases, leaving 10 bases of the junction unmatched. The CDR3 runs to 19 residues. Germline V gene data show CDR1 as SEHNR and CDR2 as FQNEAQ (reference sequence). The CDR3 loop is CASSGGRTGGSSYNSPLHF. In nucleotides, the CDR3 is TGTGCCAGCAGCGGCGGCCGGACAGGGGGAAGCTCCTATAATTCACCCCTCCACTTT.

The CDR3 reads CASSRTGAGNTEAFF. In DNA, the CDR3 is TGTGCCAGCAGCCGGACGGGGGCAGGGAACACTGAAGCTTTCTTT. The chain carries TRBV5-8 and TRBJ1-1; TRBD1 is a possible D gene (6 bases). Per germline, CDR1 SGHTS and CDR2 YDEGEE. The CDR3 contains 15 residues. V was cut by 4 bases and J by 1 base, with 14 bases left in between.

This clone was seen a few times. This chain connects TRBV6-1 to TRBJ1-2; D remains unclear. This CDR3 has 13 amino acids. Deletions cut 4 bases from V and 4 bases from J, with 10 bases between. Germline V gene lookup returns CDR1 MNHNS and CDR2 SASEGT. CDR3 sequence: CASSVHGVYGYTF. The CDR3 region has the DNA TGTGCCAGCAGTGTCCACGGTGTCTATGGCTACACCTTC.

This chain links TRBV7-2 with TRBJ1-3; the D is unclear. V was trimmed by 1 base and J by 0 bases, leaving 7 bases between them. The germline V gene encodes CDR1 SGHTA and CDR2 FQGNSA. There are 15 residues in the CDR3. The DNA for the CDR3 is TGTGCCAGCAGCTTAGTCCCGAGCTCTGGAAACACCATATATTTT. It encodes CASSLVPSSGNTIYF. The full variable domain, rest sourced from reference TRBV7-2 and TRBJ1-3, is GAGVSQSPSNKVTEKGKDVELRCDPISGHTALYWYRQSLGQGLEFLIYFQGNSAPDKSGLPSDRFSAERTGGSVSTLTIQRTQQEDSAVYLCASSLVPSSGNTIYFGEGSWLTVV.

CDR3 sequence reads: CASSVSGTSYEQYF. As DNA, the CDR3 is TGTGCCAGCAGTGTAAGCGGGACCTCCTACGAGCAGTACTTC. The chain combines TRBV2 with TRBJ2-7; 7 bases line up with TRBD2. J was trimmed by 0 bases and V by 4 bases; bases with no gene match: 3. This CDR3 contains 14 residues. Germline loops: CDR1 SNHLY, CDR2 FYNNEI.

This clone was observed once. V and J are TRBV27 and TRBJ2-7; 9 nucleotides line up with TRBD1. The germline CDR1 and CDR2 sequences are MNHEY and SMNVEV (reference sequence). Trimming took 2 bases from V and 6 from J; bases not matched to a gene: 11. The CDR3 sequence is 16 residues long. The CDR3 DNA is TGTGCCAGCAGTTTAACTACTCCGGGACAGGGAAGCGAGCAGTACTTC. This gives the protein CASSLTTPGQGSEQYF.

This clone was seen only a few times. The V call is TRBV2, the J call TRBJ1-2; D is unresolved. The germline V gene encodes CDR1 SNHLY and CDR2 FYNNEI. CDR3 length: 14 amino acids. Deletions cut 5 bases from V and 3 bases from J, with 13 bases between. The CDR3 sequence: CASSPTGIDYGYTF. Here the CDR3 DNA reads TGTGCCAGCAGTCCCACCGGTATCGACTATGGCTACACCTTC.

The rearrangement uses TRBV5-1 and TRBJ2-1; D not certain. This CDR3 has 14 residues. V lost 0 bases to trimming and J lost 6 bases, with 10 bases between them. Germline CDR1 SGHRS, CDR2 YFSETQ. CDR3 sequence reads: CASSLESGINEQFF. For the CDR3, the DNA is TGCGCCAGCAGCTTGGAATCTGGTATCAATGAGCAGTTCTTC. The full variable domain, its missing parts supplied by reference TRBV5-1 and TRBJ2-1, is KAGVTQTPRYLIKTRGQQVTLSCSPISGHRSVSWYQQTPGQGLQFLFEYFSETQRNKGNFPGRFSGRQFSNSRSEMNVSTLELGDSALYLCASSLESGINEQFFGPGTRLTVL.

CDR3 residues: CASSPRTNSGNTIYF. The DNA of the CDR3 is TGTGCCAGCTCACCTAGGACGAACTCTGGAAACACCATATATTTT. This chain links TRBV18 with TRBJ1-3; D is unclear. V lost 3 bases and J 0 bases, leaving 9 bases between the germline ends. The germline CDR1 and CDR2 sequences are KGHSH and LQKENI. This CDR3 contains 15 residues.

The sample holds one count of this clone. The chain employs TRBV9 and TRBJ1-2; weak D call: TRBD1 (5 bases). The V end lost 0 bases, the J end lost 4 bases, and 13 bases lay between the germline ends. The CDR3 sequence is 15 residues long. Per the germline V gene, CDR1 is SGDLS and CDR2 is YYNGEE. This chain's CDR3 is CASSVGQGGAYGYTF. The CDR3 DNA sequence: TGTGCCAGCAGCGTAGGTCAGGGTGGGGCCTATGGCTACACCTTC.

CDR3 loop: CASSLQGAATDTQYF. CDR3 DNA: TGTGCCAGCAGCTTACAGGGGGCGGCAACAGATACGCAGTATTTT. The J gene is TRBJ2-3, the V gene TRBV11-3, with 8 bases fitting TRBD1. CDR1 SGHNT and CDR2 YENEEA come from the germline V gene. This CDR3 contains 15 residues. V lost 2 bases, J lost 3 bases, and 4 bases stayed unmatched. Supplemented by reference TRBV11-3 and TRBJ2-3, the full variable domain reads EAGVVQSPRYKIIEKKQPVAFWCNPISGHNTLYWYLQNLGQGPELLIRYENEEAVDDSQLPKDRFSAERLKGVDSTLKIQPAELGDSAVYLCASSLQGAATDTQYFGPGTRLTVL.

The chain carries TRBV6-6 and TRBJ2-3; D perhaps matches TRBD2 (6 bases). The CDR3 is 14 residues long. From germline, CDR1 is MNHNY and CDR2 SVGAGI (reference sequence). The V end was cut by 10 bases, the J end by 4 bases, with 18 bases between. As DNA, the CDR3 is TGTGCCACCTCTCAGGAGGGAGATCCAGATACGCAGTATTTT. This encodes CATSQEGDPDTQYF.

This rearrangement joins TRBV19 to TRBJ2-5; weak D call: TRBD2 (5 bases). Trimming pared 9 bases from V and 3 bases from J, leaving 17 bases between. The CDR3 contains 14 residues. Germline V gene data show CDR1 as LNHDA and CDR2 as SQIVND (reference sequence). CDR3 in DNA: TGTGCCAGCTCCGAGGGTGGGCAGGAAGAGACCCAGTACTTC. Translated, it gives CASSEGGQEETQYF.

The chain links TRBV5-1 to TRBJ1-4, with D possibly matching TRBD1 (5 bases). The CDR3 is made up of 15 amino acids. Germline V gives CDR1 SGHRS, CDR2 YFSETQ. Deletions cut 4 bases from V and 0 bases from J, with 10 bases between. CDR3 bases: TGCGCCAGCAGCCCTACAGGAGCAACTAATGAAAAACTGTTTTTT. It codes for CASSPTGATNEKLFF.

The chain is built from TRBV6-6 and TRBJ1-1; D is uncertain. In germline, CDR1 is MNHNY, CDR2 SVGAGI (reference sequence). Trimming left V 4 bases short and J 11 bases short, with 5 bases between. The CDR3 spans 9 residues. CDR3 loop: CASSSAAFF. CDR3 DNA: TGTGCCAGCAGTTCCGCGGCTTTCTTT.